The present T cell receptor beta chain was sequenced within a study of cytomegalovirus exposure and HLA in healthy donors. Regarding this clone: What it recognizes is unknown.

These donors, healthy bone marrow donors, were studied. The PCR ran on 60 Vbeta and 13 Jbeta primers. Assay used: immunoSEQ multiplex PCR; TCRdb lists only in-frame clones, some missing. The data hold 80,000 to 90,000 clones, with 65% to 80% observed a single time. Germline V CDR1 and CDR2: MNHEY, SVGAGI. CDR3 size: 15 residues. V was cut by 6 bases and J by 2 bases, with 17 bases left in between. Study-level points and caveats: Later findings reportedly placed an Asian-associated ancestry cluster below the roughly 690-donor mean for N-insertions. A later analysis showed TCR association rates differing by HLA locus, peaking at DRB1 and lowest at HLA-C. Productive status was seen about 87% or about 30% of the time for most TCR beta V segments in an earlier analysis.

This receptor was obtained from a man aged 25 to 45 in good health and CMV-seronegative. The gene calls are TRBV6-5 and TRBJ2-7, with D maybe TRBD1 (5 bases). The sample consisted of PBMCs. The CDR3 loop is CASSRATAPAYEQYF. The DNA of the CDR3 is TGTGCCAGCAGCAGGGCTACGGCACCCGCCTACGAGCAGTACTTC.